The source of this T cell receptor (beta chain) is a study of beta chain features in type 1 diabetes. Turning to the study itself: Patients and healthy donors were similar in age, gender and cell yields. The number of sorted cells examined across all samples was 107,917,701.

Findings and limits, study-wide: Shortening that was moderate but significant affected the TCRB CDR3s of Type 1 diabetes patients in all four CD4+ subsets. The study notes PCR might favor shorter templates equally in patients and controls.

This clone has just one count. Its cognate antigen is unknown. Every bit of the isolated RNA underwent reverse transcription, so sequencing read expressed TCRB transcripts. Generated by immunoSEQ multiplex PCR, the TCRdb table keeps only in-frame clones and is missing some. The table records around 150,000 clones, roughly 60% of them present only once. Specimen: naive CD4+ T cells from blood. The receptor was isolated from a man aged 30-40 years with type 1 diabetes.

CDR3 sequence reads: CASSSDRIYGYTF. The CDR3 DNA sequence: TGTGCCAGCAGCTCGGACAGGATCTATGGCTACACCTTC. The chain combines TRBV7-9 with TRBJ1-2; TRBD1 agrees at 7 bases. Trimming at V came to 4 bases and at J to 4 bases, leaving 3 bases not matched to a gene. In germline, CDR1 is SEHNR, CDR2 FQNEAQ (reference sequence). The CDR3 contains 13 residues.